This is a list of T cell receptor beta chains from one sample in a study of regulatory T cells in long-lasting Graves disease. TCRdb called the multiplex PCR reads again in MiXCR, with one record for every CDR3 protein. This sample has a few hundred thousand distinct CDR3 sequences, with 20% to 25% found just once. Sample: peripheral blood mononuclear cells (PBMCs), taken when the disease was refractory, from a patient treated with antithyroid drugs. The receptor set was obtained from a female donor with Graves disease. Both conserved end residues are part of each CDR3. The D gene is left open where the match is weak. The size field is filled for only some rows; it gives once, few, many or a size class.

>TRBV25-1|TRBJ2-7|NA|TRBD1
CASSEWTGQDEQYF
TGTGCCAGCAGTGAGTGGACAGGGCAGGACGAGCAGTACTTC
>TRBV7-2|TRBJ2-7|NA|TRBD2
CASSRGLAGGLRAYEQYF
TGTGCCAGCAGCCGAGGACTAGCGGGAGGCCTCAGAGCCTACGAGCAGTACTTC
>TRBV27|TRBJ1-2|few|NA
CASSSSNRADGYTF
TGTGCCAGCAGTTCGTCTAACAGAGCCGATGGCTACACCTTC
>TRBV2|TRBJ2-2|many|NA
CASSEAATDGELFF
TGTGCCAGCAGTGAAGCAGCGACGGACGGGGAGCTGTTTTTT
>TRBV20-1|TRBJ1-5|few|NA
CSARESGSQPQHF
TGCAGTGCTAGAGAGTCAGGGAGTCAGCCCCAGCATTTT
>TRBV5-1|TRBJ1-5|NA|TRBD1
CASSLSQGGQPQHF
TGCGCCAGCAGCTTGTCGCAGGGGGGTCAGCCCCAGCATTTT
>TRBV14|TRBJ2-5|few|NA
CASSQGQWTQYF
TGTGCCAGCAGCCAAGGGCAATGGACCCAGTACTTC
>TRBV24-1|TRBJ2-2|NA|NA
CATSDSGGSGELFF
TGTGCCACCAGTGATTCTGGGGGCAGCGGGGAGCTGTTTTTT
>TRBV5-1|TRBJ1-6|few|NA
CASSLAGRPTRPLHF
TGCGCCAGCAGCTTGGCCGGCAGACCCACCCGACCCCTCCACTTT
>TRBV28|TRBJ2-2|many|TRBD2
CASRGGTYTGELFF
TGTGCCAGCAGGGGGGGGACTTACACCGGGGAGCTGTTTTTT
>TRBV28|TRBJ2-7|many|TRBD1
CASSSPTGTAYEQYF
TGTGCCAGCAGTTCCCCGACAGGGACAGCCTACGAGCAGTACTTC
>TRBV7-8|TRBJ2-2|NA|NA
CASSLVSSGITGELFF
TGTGCCAGCAGCTTAGTGAGTAGCGGCATCACCGGGGAGCTGTTTTTT
>TRBV11-2|TRBJ2-1|few|NA
CASSPNTGISRTQFF
TGTGCCAGCAGCCCAAACACCGGGATCAGCCGAACGCAGTTCTTC
>TRBV5-1|TRBJ2-2|few|NA
CASSSQGRGNTGELFF
TGCGCCAGCAGCTCCCAGGGTAGAGGGAACACCGGGGAGCTGTTTTTT
>TRBV6-5|TRBJ2-7|few|NA
CASSYYRTGGLGSSYEQYF
TGTGCCAGCAGTTATTACCGGACCGGGGGTCTGGGAAGCTCCTACGAGCAGTACTTC
>TRBV2|TRBJ1-6|NA|NA
CASSRESSYNSPLHF
TGTGCCAGCAGCCGGGAAAGCTCCTATAATTCACCCCTCCACTTT
>TRBV4-1|TRBJ2-7|NA|TRBD2
CASSQDSSGYEQYF
TGCGCCAGCAGCCAAGACTCTAGCGGGTACGAGCAGTACTTC
>TRBV4-1|TRBJ1-4|few|TRBD1
CASSHGLKGQGPSKLFF
TGCGCCAGCAGCCACGGACTAAAGGGACAGGGGCCCTCGAAACTGTTTTTT
>TRBV15|TRBJ1-4|many|NA
CATSRDRGSGVNEKLFF
TGTGCCACCAGCAGAGATCGGGGGTCAGGGGTTAATGAAAAACTGTTTTTT
>TRBV11-2|TRBJ1-1|many|NA
CASSRPSRRTEAFF
TGTGCCAGCTCCCGGCCGAGCCGAAGGACTGAAGCTTTCTTT
>TRBV5-5|TRBJ2-7|NA|NA
CASSWDEGAGYEQYF
TGTGCCAGCAGCTGGGACGAGGGGGCGGGATACGAGCAGTACTTC
>TRBV7-3|TRBJ1-4|NA|TRBD1
CASSLQGARGEKLFF
TGTGCCAGCAGCTTACAGGGGGCGCGAGGAGAAAAACTGTTTTTT
>TRBV2|TRBJ2-7|many|NA
CASSEVIRESEQYF
TGTGCCAGCAGTGAGGTCATACGCGAAAGCGAGCAGTACTTC
>TRBV7-2|TRBJ2-7|NA|NA
CASSPPGTLFYEQYF
TGTGCCAGCAGTCCCCCCGGGACTCTCTTTTACGAGCAGTACTTC
>TRBV3-1|TRBJ1-2|NA|NA
CASSQEEGDYGYTF
TGTGCCAGCAGCCAAGAGGAAGGGGACTATGGCTACACCTTC
>TRBV6-6|TRBJ1-2|many|NA
CASSYSMVRVGNYGYTF
TGTGCCAGCAGTTACTCGATGGTTAGGGTTGGAAACTATGGCTACACCTTC
>TRBV6-1|TRBJ1-4|many|TRBD1
CASSAGGGTNEKLFF
TGTGCCAGCAGTGCAGGGGGTGGAACTAATGAAAAACTGTTTTTT
>TRBV11-2|TRBJ1-1|NA|NA
CASSPRRTNYEQCF
TGTGCCAGCAGCCCAAGACGGACTAACTACGAGCAGTGCTTT
>TRBV28|TRBJ2-7|NA|NA
CASKLKRSPTYEQYF
TGTGCCAGCAAATTGAAAAGGTCCCCCACCTACGAGCAGTACTTC
>TRBV6-1|TRBJ2-1|NA|NA
CASSPSRDGNNEQFF
TGTGCCAGCAGTCCGTCCCGGGACGGGAACAATGAGCAGTTCTTC
>TRBV19|TRBJ1-1|many|NA
CASSISTNTEAFF
TGTGCCAGTAGTATCTCCACCAACACTGAAGCTTTCTTT
>TRBV27|TRBJ1-5|NA|NA
CASSGQPYSNQPQHF
TGTGCCAGCAGTGGACAGCCCTATAGCAATCAGCCCCAGCATTTT
>TRBV9|TRBJ2-7|NA|TRBD1
CASSADPGQGDYEQYF
TGTGCCAGCAGCGCGGACCCGGGACAGGGGGACTACGAGCAGTACTTC
>TRBV30|TRBJ1-4|many|NA
CAGGLTNEKLFF
TGTGCCGGGGGACTGACTAATGAAAAACTGTTTTTT
>TRBV20-1|TRBJ2-7|NA|NA
CSARDPGGPRGYEQYF
TGCAGTGCTAGAGACCCAGGTGGGCCACGAGGCTACGAGCAGTACTTC
>TRBV19|TRBJ2-5|NA|NA
CASSMDGGIPGETQYF
TGTGCCAGTAGTATGGATGGGGGCATCCCGGGAGAGACCCAGTACTTC
>TRBV6-5|TRBJ1-2|NA|NA
CASSYDRGYTF
TGTGCCAGCAGTTACGACAGGGGCTACACCTTC
>TRBV13|TRBJ2-3|few|TRBD2
CASSSTGVLAGADTQYF
TGTGCCAGCAGCTCCACAGGGGTACTAGCGGGAGCAGATACGCAGTATTTT